The 3 T cell receptor beta chains in this list originate from one sample, sequenced in a study of post-analysis software for immune sequencing data. Findings and limits, study-wide: Included in a set of five TRBV segments more frequent in patients than controls were TRBV5-6, TRBV5-1 and TRBV20-1.

The antigens these receptors bind are not known. Carried by the TCR beta cDNA libraries were unique molecular identifiers. TCRdb redid the calling of the PCR reads with MiXCR, one entry per CDR3 protein. The sample lists about 400,000 distinct CDR3 sequences; less than 40% were seen once. Material: blood. The receptors stem from a girl aged 10-17 years with multiple sclerosis.

The rearrangement joins TRBV6-1 to TRBJ2-1, with no clear D. V was clipped by 6 bases and J by 13 bases, with 13 bases between them. This CDR3 region has 11 residues. Germline CDR1 MNHNS, CDR2 SASEGT. This CDR3 reads CASRELETQFF. In nucleotides, the CDR3 is TGTGCCAGCAGGGAACTGGAGACCCAGTTCTTC.

The chain employs TRBV7-9 and TRBJ2-1; 9 nucleotides agree with TRBD1. The CDR3 sequence is 16 residues long. After removal of 5 bases from V and 5 bases from J, the junction contained 10 bases not matched to a gene. Germline V gene sequence: CDR1 SEHNR, CDR2 FQNEAQ (reference sequence). In nucleotides, the CDR3 is TGTGCCAGCAGCCAAAGGACAGGGGCGTTGGACAATGAGCAGTTCTTC. This codes for CASSQRTGALDNEQFF.

This clonotype appeared a few times. The CDR3 is CASSYRQGASSYEQYF. The CDR3 DNA follows: TGTGCCAGCAGTTACCGACAGGGGGCGAGCTCCTACGAGCAGTACTTC. The chain employs TRBV12-3 or TRBV12-4 and TRBJ2-7, with 10 bases aligning to TRBD1. Trimming removed 4 bases from V and 0 bases from J; junction bases left unmatched: 6. The CDR3 totals 16 residues.